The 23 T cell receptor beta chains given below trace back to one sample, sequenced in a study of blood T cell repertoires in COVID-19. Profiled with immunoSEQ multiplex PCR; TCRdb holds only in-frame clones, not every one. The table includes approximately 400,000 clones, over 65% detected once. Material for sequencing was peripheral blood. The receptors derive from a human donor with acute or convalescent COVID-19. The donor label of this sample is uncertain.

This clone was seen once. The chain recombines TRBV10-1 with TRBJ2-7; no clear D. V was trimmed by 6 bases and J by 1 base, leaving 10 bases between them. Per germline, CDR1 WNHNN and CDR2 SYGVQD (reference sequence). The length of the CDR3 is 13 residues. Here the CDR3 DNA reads TGCGCCAGCAGAGGAGTAGAATCCTACGAGCAGTACTTC. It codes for CASRGVESYEQYF.

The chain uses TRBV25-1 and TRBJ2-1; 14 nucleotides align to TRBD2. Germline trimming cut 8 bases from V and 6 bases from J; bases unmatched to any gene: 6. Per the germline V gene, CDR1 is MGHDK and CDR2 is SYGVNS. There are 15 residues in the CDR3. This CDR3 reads CASERGTSGSNEQFF. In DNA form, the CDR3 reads TGTGCCAGCGAAAGGGGGACTAGCGGGAGCAATGAGCAGTTCTTC.

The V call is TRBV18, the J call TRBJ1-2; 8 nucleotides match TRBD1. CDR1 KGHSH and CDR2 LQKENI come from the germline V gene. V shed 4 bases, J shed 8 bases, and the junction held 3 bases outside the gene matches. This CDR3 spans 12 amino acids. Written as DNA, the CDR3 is TGTGCCAGCTCACTTGACAGGGGAGGCTACACCTTC. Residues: CASSLDRGGYTF.

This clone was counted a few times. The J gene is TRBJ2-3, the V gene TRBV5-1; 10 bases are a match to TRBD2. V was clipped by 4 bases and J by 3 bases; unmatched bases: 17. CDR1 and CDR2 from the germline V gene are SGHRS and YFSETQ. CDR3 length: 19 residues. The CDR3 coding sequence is TGCGCCAGCAGCCCTCTGACTAGCGGGTCGCCCAAGCGGACAGATACGCAGTATTTT. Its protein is CASSPLTSGSPKRTDTQYF.

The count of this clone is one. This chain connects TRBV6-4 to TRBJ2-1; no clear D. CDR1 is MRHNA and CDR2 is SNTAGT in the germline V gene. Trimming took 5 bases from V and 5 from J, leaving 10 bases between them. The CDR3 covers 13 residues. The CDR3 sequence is CASSLKEHNEQFF. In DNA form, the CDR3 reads TGTGCCAGCAGTCTCAAGGAGCACAATGAGCAGTTCTTC.

The CDR3 reads CASSLTSASGGHNEQFF. CDR3 nucleotides: TGTGCCAGCAGCTTAACTAGTGCTAGCGGGGGGCACAATGAGCAGTTCTTC. This rearrangement joins TRBV7-7 to TRBJ2-1, with TRBD2 identical over 11 bases. The CDR3 is 17 residues long. Germline V gives CDR1 SSHAT, CDR2 FNYEAQ (reference sequence). The ends lost 2 bases at V and 5 bases at J; junction bases unmatched: 8.

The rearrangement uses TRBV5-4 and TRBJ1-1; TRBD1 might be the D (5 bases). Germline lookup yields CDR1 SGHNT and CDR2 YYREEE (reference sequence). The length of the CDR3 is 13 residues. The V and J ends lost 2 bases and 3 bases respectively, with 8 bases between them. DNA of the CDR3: TGTGCCAGCAGCTTACAGGTTGACACTGAAGCTTTCTTT. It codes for CASSLQVDTEAFF.

CDR3 amino acids: CSASQGLGEKLFF. As DNA, the CDR3 is TGCAGTGCTAGTCAGGGGCTGGGGGAAAAACTGTTTTTT. This chain joins TRBV20-1 and TRBJ1-4, with D perhaps TRBD1 (6 bases). This CDR3 contains 13 residues. The V end was cut by 3 bases, the J end by 8 bases, with 13 bases between. Germline V gene sequence: CDR1 DFQATT, CDR2 SNEGSKA (reference sequence).

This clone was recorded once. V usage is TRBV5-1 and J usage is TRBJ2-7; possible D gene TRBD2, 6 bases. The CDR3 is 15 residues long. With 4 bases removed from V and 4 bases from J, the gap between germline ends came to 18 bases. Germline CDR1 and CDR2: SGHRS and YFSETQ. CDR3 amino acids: CASSPRDGGRYEQYF. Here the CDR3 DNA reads TGCGCCAGCAGCCCCCGGGACGGGGGAAGGTACGAGCAGTACTTC.

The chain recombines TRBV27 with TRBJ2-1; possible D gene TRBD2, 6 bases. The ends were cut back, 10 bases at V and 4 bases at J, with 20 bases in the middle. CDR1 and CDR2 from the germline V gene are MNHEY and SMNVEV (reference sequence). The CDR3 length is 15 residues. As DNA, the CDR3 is TGTGCCACCACCCCAGGCGGGGTAACTTACAATGAGCAGTTCTTC. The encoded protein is CATTPGGVTYNEQFF.

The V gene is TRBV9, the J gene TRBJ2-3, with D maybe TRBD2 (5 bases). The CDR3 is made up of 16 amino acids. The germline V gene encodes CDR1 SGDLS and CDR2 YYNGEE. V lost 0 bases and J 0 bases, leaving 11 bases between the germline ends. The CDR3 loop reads CASSVALRTSTDTQYF. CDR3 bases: TGTGCCAGCAGCGTAGCCTTGCGGACTAGCACAGATACGCAGTATTTT.

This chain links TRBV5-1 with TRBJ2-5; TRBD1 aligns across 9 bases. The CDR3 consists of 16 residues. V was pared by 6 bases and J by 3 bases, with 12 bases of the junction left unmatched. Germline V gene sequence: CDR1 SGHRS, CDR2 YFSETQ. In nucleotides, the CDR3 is TGCGCCAGCACCCCGTTCCCGGGACAGGGCGAAGAGACCCAGTACTTC. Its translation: CASTPFPGQGEETQYF.

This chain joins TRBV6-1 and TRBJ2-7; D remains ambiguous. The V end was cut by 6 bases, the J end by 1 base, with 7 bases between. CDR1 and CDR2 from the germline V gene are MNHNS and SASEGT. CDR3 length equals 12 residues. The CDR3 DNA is TGTGCCAGCAGCCCACAGTCCTACGAGCAGTACTTC. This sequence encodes CASSPQSYEQYF.

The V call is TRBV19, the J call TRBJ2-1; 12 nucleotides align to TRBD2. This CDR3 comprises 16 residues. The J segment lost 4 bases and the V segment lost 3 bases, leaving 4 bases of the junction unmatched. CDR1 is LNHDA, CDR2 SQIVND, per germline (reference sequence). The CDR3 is CASSIKLAGGYNEQFF. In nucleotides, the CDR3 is TGTGCCAGTAGTATTAAACTAGCGGGAGGTTACAATGAGCAGTTCTTC.

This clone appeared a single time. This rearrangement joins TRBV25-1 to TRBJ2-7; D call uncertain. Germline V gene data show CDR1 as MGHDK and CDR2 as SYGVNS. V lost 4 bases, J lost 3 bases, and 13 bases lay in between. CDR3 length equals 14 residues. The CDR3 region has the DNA TGTGCCAGCAGTGCATATTTCTCGGGCTACGAGCAGTACTTC. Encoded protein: CASSAYFSGYEQYF.

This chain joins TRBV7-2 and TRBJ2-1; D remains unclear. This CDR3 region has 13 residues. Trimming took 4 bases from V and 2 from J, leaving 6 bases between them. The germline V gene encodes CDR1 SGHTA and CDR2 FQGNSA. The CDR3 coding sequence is TGTGCCAGCAGCTCCCTTACCTACAATGAGCAGTTCTTC. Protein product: CASSSLTYNEQFF.

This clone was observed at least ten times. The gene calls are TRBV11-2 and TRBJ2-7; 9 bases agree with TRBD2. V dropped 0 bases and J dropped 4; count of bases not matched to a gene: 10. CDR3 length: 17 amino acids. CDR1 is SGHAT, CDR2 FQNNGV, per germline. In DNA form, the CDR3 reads TGTGCCAGCAGCTTAGAACCTAGCGGGGCCTCCCGATACGAGCAGTACTTC. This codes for CASSLEPSGASRYEQYF.

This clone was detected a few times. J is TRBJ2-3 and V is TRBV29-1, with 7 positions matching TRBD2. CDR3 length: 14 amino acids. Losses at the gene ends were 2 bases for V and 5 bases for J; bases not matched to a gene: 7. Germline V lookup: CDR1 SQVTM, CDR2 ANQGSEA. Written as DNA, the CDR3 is TGCAGCGTTGAATCAGCGGGGCGGATAGATACGCAGTATTTT. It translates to CSVESAGRIDTQYF.

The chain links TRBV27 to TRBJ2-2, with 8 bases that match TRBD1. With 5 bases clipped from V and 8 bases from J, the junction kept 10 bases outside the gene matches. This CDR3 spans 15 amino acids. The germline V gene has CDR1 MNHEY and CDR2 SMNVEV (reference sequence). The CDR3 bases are TGTGCCAGCAGTCCAAAGACAGGGGTGGGGGGGGAGCTGTTTTTT. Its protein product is CASSPKTGVGGELFF.

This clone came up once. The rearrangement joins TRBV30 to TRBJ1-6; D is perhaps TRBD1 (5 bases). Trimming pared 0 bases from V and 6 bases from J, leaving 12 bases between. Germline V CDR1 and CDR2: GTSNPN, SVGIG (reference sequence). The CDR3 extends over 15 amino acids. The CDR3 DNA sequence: TGTGCCTGGAGTGTACAGGTAACCCCTAATTCACCCCTCCACTTT. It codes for CAWSVQVTPNSPLHF.

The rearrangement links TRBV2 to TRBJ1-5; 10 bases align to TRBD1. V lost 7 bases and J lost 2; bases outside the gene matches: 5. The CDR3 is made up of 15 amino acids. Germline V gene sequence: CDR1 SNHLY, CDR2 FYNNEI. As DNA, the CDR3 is TGTGCCAGCACCGGACAGGGGGTGGGCAATCAGCCCCAGCATTTT. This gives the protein CASTGQGVGNQPQHF.

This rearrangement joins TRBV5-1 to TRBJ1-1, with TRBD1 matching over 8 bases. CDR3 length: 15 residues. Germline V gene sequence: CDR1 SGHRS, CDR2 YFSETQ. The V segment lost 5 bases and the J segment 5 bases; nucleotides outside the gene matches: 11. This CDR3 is CASRGDQGAGTEAFF. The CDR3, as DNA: TGCGCCAGCAGAGGAGACCAGGGGGCGGGGACTGAAGCTTTCTTT.

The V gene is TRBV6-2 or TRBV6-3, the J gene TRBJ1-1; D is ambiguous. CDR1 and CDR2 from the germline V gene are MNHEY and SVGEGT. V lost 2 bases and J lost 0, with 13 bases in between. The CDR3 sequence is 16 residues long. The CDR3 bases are TGTGCCAGCAGTTACGCCCGGGTGTCCATGAACACTGAAGCTTTCTTT. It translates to CASSYARVSMNTEAFF.